The rows below give T cell receptor beta chains drawn from one sample of a study of T cell responses to AZD1222 COVID-19 vaccine. Sequencing was performed with immunoSEQ multiplex PCR; in TCRdb, only in-frame clones are kept and a portion is missing. The table records roughly 120,000 clones, around 93% of them present only once. Sequenced material: peripheral blood, taken on day 0 of AZD1222 vaccination. All receptors come from an adult in good health. Each CDR3 is given with its conserved first and last residue. D genes are given only for firm matches. Expanded clones get a size class; other rows say once, few or many, or leave the size out.

abundance,j_gene,v_gene,d_gene,CDR3aa
NA,TRBJ1-5,TRBV21-1,NA,CASSKEVGRVGNQPQHF
NA,TRBJ2-1,TRBV6-2/TRBV6-3,TRBD2,CASSYYSGGGNNEQFF
NA,TRBJ2-6,TRBV9,TRBD1,CASSFLPGQGALGTGANVLTF
NA,TRBJ2-1,TRBV2,TRBD1,CASSEGYRGSYNEQFF
NA,TRBJ2-3,TRBV7-2,TRBD2,CASSSTSGRADTQYF
NA,TRBJ2-3,TRBV2,TRBD2,CASSAGTSGMIDTQYF
NA,TRBJ2-1,TRBV6-2/TRBV6-3,NA,CASSPTISGSSYNEQFF
NA,TRBJ1-4,TRBV13,NA,CASSSIGPNEKLFF
NA,TRBJ1-2,TRBV28,NA,CASSPGQKAYGYTF
NA,TRBJ2-1,TRBV27,NA,CASSPHPGRNNEQFF
NA,TRBJ2-1,TRBV11-2,TRBD2,CASTPSGSSNEQFF
NA,TRBJ2-5,TRBV27,TRBD2,CASSLRGEAWETQYF
NA,TRBJ1-5,TRBV30,TRBD1,CAWSIGTGSQPQHF
once,TRBJ1-1,TRBV12-3/TRBV12-4,NA,CASSFTRNTEAFF
NA,TRBJ1-5,TRBV30,TRBD1,CAWSGQGAGPQHF
NA,TRBJ1-2,TRBV28,NA,CASSSGTILGGNYGYTF
NA,TRBJ1-2,TRBV10-2,TRBD1,CASSDPGQGQYGYTF
NA,TRBJ2-2,TRBV7-7,NA,CASSSGPYTGELFF